What follows describes a single TCR beta chain. Trimming at V came to 6 bases and at J to 5 bases, leaving 4 bases not matched to a gene. This CDR3 has 13 residues. From germline, CDR1 is MDHEN and CDR2 SYDVKM. The data are from a study of blood T cell repertoires in COVID-19. TCRdb's table, derived via immunoSEQ multiplex PCR, lists solely in-frame clones and lacks some. The sample includes about 180,000 clones, nearly 90% of them seen just once. Sample: PBMCs or T cells enriched from blood (not recorded which). The receptor comes from a woman in her thirties or forties with acute COVID-19. The chain uses TRBV28 and TRBJ2-7, with 10 nucleotides matching TRBD2. The CDR3 nucleotides read TGTGCCAGCAGATGGACTAGCGGAAACGAGCAGTACTTC. It encodes CASRWTSGNEQYF.